The 21 T cell receptor beta chains reported below all come from one sample, sequenced in a study of Ad26.COV2.S vaccination and SARS-CoV-2 variants. Treatment given: around 19 received Ad26.COV2.S at low or high dose, single or two shots; five or six received placebo; per-sample allocation not given. Sample collection was performed on day 63 after the first vaccine or placebo injection. Sequencing used immunoSEQ multiplex PCR; TCRdb keeps in-frame clones, though not all of them. The sample holds 350,000 to 400,000 clones, more than 85% seen once. Sequencing used peripheral blood, obtained in a trial of Ad26.COV2.S vaccine versus placebo. The receptors originated from a person aged 18-65 years who received the Ad26.COV2.S COVID-19 vaccine or a placebo.

DNA for the CDR3: TGTGCCAGTAGAAGAGGGACAGGCGGCTCCTACGAGCAGTACTTC. This codes for CASRRGTGGSYEQYF. The chain uses TRBV2 and TRBJ2-7, with 8 bases identical to TRBD1. V gave up 9 bases and J gave up 0 bases; unmatched junction bases: 10. The CDR3 runs to 15 residues. Germline-derived CDR1 and CDR2 are SNHLY and FYNNEI.

The chain joins TRBV6-6 to TRBJ1-1, with TRBD1 identical over 7 bases. The ends lost 2 bases at V and 2 bases at J; junction bases unmatched: 5. The CDR3 is 15 amino acids. Germline CDR1 is MNHNY and CDR2 is SVGAGI (reference sequence). The CDR3 nucleotides read TGTGCCAGCAGTTACGCGGGACAGCGAAACACTGAAGCTTTCTTT. As protein: CASSYAGQRNTEAFF.

For the CDR3, the DNA is TGTGCCAGCAGCTTATTATCGGGGAGTACTTACGAGCAGTACTTC. Protein product: CASSLLSGSTYEQYF. The chain is built from TRBV7-9 and TRBJ2-7, with D tentatively TRBD2 (5 bases). The CDR3 runs 15 residues. Germline assignment: CDR1 SEHNR and CDR2 FQNEAQ (reference sequence). V shed 2 bases and J shed 4 bases, with 15 bases lying between them.

This clone was seen only a few times. The J gene is TRBJ2-7, the V gene TRBV25-1; no definite D call. Germline CDR1 and CDR2: MGHDK and SYGVNS. This CDR3 contains 14 residues. The V end lost 5 bases, the J end lost 2 bases, and 13 bases lay between the germline ends. The CDR3 bases are TGTGCCAGCAGTCCCCCAGGTCCCGCCTACGAGCAGTACTTC. It translates to CASSPPGPAYEQYF.

This chain uses TRBV6-2 or TRBV6-3 with TRBJ2-4; tentative D call: TRBD1 (6 bases). The CDR3 runs to 17 residues. Per the germline V gene, CDR1 is MNHEY and CDR2 is SVGEGT. The V and J ends lost 7 bases and 3 bases respectively, with 22 bases between them. This CDR3 reads CASNPLQGPGGKNIQYF. The CDR3 DNA follows: TGTGCCAGCAACCCTTTACAGGGCCCGGGTGGCAAAAACATTCAGTACTTC.

This chain connects TRBV29-1 to TRBJ1-1; D is unresolved. Per germline, CDR1 SQVTM and CDR2 ANQGSEA. The CDR3 is made up of 13 amino acids. V lost 4 bases, J lost 4 bases, and 13 bases lay in between. The CDR3 loop is CSVGTGRSTEAFF. For the CDR3, the DNA is TGCAGCGTTGGCACCGGGCGGAGCACTGAAGCTTTCTTT.

The chain uses TRBV11-1 and TRBJ1-6; D is unresolved. Germline V lookup: CDR1 SGHAT, CDR2 FQDESV (reference sequence). The CDR3 is 12 amino acids. With 3 bases removed from V and 10 bases from J, the gap between germline ends came to 7 bases. DNA of the CDR3: TGTGCCAGCAGCTTCCCTGGGTCACCCCTCCACTTT. It encodes CASSFPGSPLHF.

The CDR3, as DNA: TGTGCCAGCAGAGAAGACAGGTTGAACACTGAAGCTTTCTTT. As protein: CASREDRLNTEAFF. The V and J genes are TRBV5-4 and TRBJ1-1; D perhaps matches TRBD1 (6 bases). Germline CDR1 reads SGHNT; CDR2 reads YYREEE (reference sequence). With 5 bases removed from V and 0 bases from J, the gap between germline ends came to 11 bases. This CDR3 is built from 14 residues.

V and J are TRBV25-1 and TRBJ2-7; 15 bases are a match to TRBD2. V dropped 2 bases and J dropped 5; count of bases not matched to a gene: 1. From germline, CDR1 is MGHDK and CDR2 SYGVNS. The CDR3 extends over 15 amino acids. CDR3 in amino acids: CASSEGTSGGNEQYF. The CDR3 DNA follows: TGTGCCAGCAGTGAAGGGACTAGCGGGGGGAACGAGCAGTACTTC.

This rearrangement joins TRBV29-1 to TRBJ1-2, with D perhaps TRBD1 (5 bases). This CDR3 is built from 14 residues. With 6 bases removed from V and 4 bases from J, the gap between germline ends came to 18 bases. Germline V gene sequence: CDR1 SQVTM, CDR2 ANQGSEA. The CDR3 nucleotides are TGCAGCGTGGGGCCTGTAGGCGCGGGCTATGGCTACACCTTC. Its protein is CSVGPVGAGYGYTF.

The V gene is TRBV9, the J gene TRBJ1-1, with D uncertain. V was pared by 0 bases and J by 7 bases, with 4 bases between. CDR1 is SGDLS, CDR2 YYNGEE, per germline. CDR3 length equals 11 residues. The CDR3 bases are TGTGCCAGCAGCGTAGGGGGTGAAGCTTTCTTT. Its translation is CASSVGGEAFF. The complete variable domain, with remaining parts taken from reference TRBV9 and TRBJ1-1, reads DSGVTQTPKHLITATGQRVTLRCSPRSGDLSVYWYQQSLDQGLQFLIQYYNGEERAKGNILERFSAQQFPDLHSELNLSSLELGDSALYFCASSVGGEAFFGQGTRLTVV.

The chain joins TRBV19 to TRBJ1-2; no reliable D call. The CDR3 sequence is 20 residues long. V lost 8 bases, J lost 3 bases, and 34 bases lay in between. Germline V lookup: CDR1 LNHDA, CDR2 SQIVND (reference sequence). CDR3 sequence (DNA): TGTGCCAGTGGACCGCCGAATTACAGAACCGAGCGAAAGTATGACTATGGCTACACCTTC. Translation gives CASGPPNYRTERKYDYGYTF.

The chain links TRBV2 to TRBJ1-3; D gene ambiguous. CDR1 is SNHLY and CDR2 is FYNNEI in the germline V gene. Trimming stripped 6 bases from V and 0 bases from J, with 12 bases between. This CDR3 contains 15 residues. The CDR3 spells CASRYEGASGNTIYF. The CDR3 DNA follows: TGTGCCAGCAGGTACGAGGGTGCCTCTGGAAACACCATATATTTT.

This sequence joins TRBV6-6 and TRBJ1-6; no firm D call. V was shortened by 1 base and J by 4 bases, with 8 bases between the two germline ends. CDR1 is MNHNY, CDR2 SVGAGI, per germline (reference sequence). The CDR3 is 15 amino acids. In DNA, the CDR3 is TGTGCCAGCAGTTACTATCCCTCTTATAATTCACCCCTCCACTTT. This sequence encodes CASSYYPSYNSPLHF.

The rearrangement joins TRBV30 to TRBJ1-2, with TRBD1 as a possible D gene (5 bases). Trimming cost V 7 bases and J 2 bases, with 14 bases left between them. Germline loops: CDR1 GTSNPN, CDR2 SVGIG (reference sequence). The CDR3 runs 13 residues. The CDR3 loop is CAFTARANYGYTF. In DNA form, the CDR3 reads TGTGCCTTCACCGCCAGGGCAAACTATGGCTACACCTTC.

V is TRBV5-6 and J is TRBJ1-5; D not certain. The CDR3 loop spans 15 amino acids. Trimming left V 1 base short and J 0 bases short, with 8 bases between. The germline V gene encodes CDR1 SGHDT and CDR2 YYEEEE. CDR3 nucleotide sequence: TGTGCCAGCAGCTTGCGAGGGTTTAGCAATCAGCCCCAGCATTTT. As protein: CASSLRGFSNQPQHF.

The chain carries TRBV25-1 and TRBJ1-1, with 10 bases that match TRBD1. The CDR3 extends over 14 amino acids. Germline V CDR1 and CDR2: MGHDK, SYGVNS. Losses at the gene ends were 4 bases for V and 10 bases for J; bases not matched to a gene: 9. CDR3 nucleotides: TGTGCCAGCAGTGGGGACAGGGGCCTGGGAGGAGCTTTCTTT. Encoded protein: CASSGDRGLGGAFF.

This chain uses TRBV29-1 with TRBJ1-2; 7 bases match TRBD1. Germline CDR1 SQVTM, CDR2 ANQGSEA. Trimming at V came to 6 bases and at J to 2 bases, leaving 24 bases not matched to a gene. This CDR3 is 19 amino acids long. CDR3 sequence: CSVRSVGVMRDRSNYGYTF. As DNA, the CDR3 is TGCAGCGTAAGAAGTGTCGGGGTGATGCGGGACAGAAGCAACTATGGCTACACCTTC.

The chain carries TRBV4-3 and TRBJ1-1, with a possible D match to TRBD1 (5 bases). The V and J ends lost 0 bases and 5 bases respectively, with 10 bases between them. This CDR3 region has 14 residues. CDR1 and CDR2 from the germline V gene are LGHNA and YSLEER. For the CDR3, the DNA is TGCGCCAGCAGCCAAGACAGGGTAAATACTGAAGCTTTCTTT. Translated: CASSQDRVNTEAFF.

This sequence joins TRBV27 and TRBJ1-2; D is undetermined. This CDR3 is built from 13 residues. With 3 bases removed from V and 4 bases from J, the gap between germline ends came to 9 bases. CDR1 MNHEY and CDR2 SMNVEV come from the germline V gene (reference sequence). In DNA form, the CDR3 reads TGTGCCAGCAGTTTGTGGGGTCCCTATGGCTACACCTTC. This codes for CASSLWGPYGYTF.

The CDR3 DNA is TGTGCCAGCAGTGAACCGGGACAGGGGGTTTACGAGCAGTACTTC. Translation gives CASSEPGQGVYEQYF. The chain joins TRBV25-1 to TRBJ2-7; 11 bases are shared with TRBD1. CDR1 and CDR2 (germline): MGHDK, SYGVNS. This CDR3 spans 15 amino acids. The V gene end was trimmed by 2 bases and the J gene end by 4 bases; junction bases not matched to a gene: 4.